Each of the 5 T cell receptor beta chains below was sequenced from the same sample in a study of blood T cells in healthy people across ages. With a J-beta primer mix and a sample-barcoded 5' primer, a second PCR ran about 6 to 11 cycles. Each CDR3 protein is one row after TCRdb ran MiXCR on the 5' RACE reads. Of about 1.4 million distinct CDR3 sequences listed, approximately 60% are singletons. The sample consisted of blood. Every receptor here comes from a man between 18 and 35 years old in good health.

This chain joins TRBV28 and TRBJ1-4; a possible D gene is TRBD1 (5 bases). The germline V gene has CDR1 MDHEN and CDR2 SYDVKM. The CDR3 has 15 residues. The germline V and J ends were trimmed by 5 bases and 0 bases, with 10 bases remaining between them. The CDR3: CASSPGDSTNEKLFF. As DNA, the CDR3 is TGTGCCAGCAGTCCGGGGGATTCAACTAATGAAAAACTGTTTTTT.

The DNA of the CDR3 is TGTGCCAGCAGCAAAATTCCACCCGGTTACGAGCAGTACTTC. This sequence encodes CASSKIPPGYEQYF. The J gene is TRBJ2-7, the V gene TRBV6-2 or TRBV6-3; D uncertain. The CDR3 contains 14 residues. Per germline, CDR1 MNHEY and CDR2 SVGEGT. V was clipped by 6 bases and J by 4 bases, with 16 bases between them.

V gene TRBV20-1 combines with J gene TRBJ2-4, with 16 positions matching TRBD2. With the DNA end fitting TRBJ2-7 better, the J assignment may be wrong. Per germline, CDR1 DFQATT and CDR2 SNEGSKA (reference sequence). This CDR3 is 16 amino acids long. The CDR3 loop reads CSASPGLAGGPYEQYF. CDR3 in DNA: TGCAGTGCTAGTCCGGGACTAGCGGGGGGGCCTTACGAGCAGTACTTC.

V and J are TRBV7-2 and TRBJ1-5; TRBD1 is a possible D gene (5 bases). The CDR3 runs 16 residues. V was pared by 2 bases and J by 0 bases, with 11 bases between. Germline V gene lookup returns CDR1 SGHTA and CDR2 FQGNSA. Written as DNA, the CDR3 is TGTGCCAGCAGCTTAACAGGAGGCTATAGCAATCAGCCCCAGCATTTT. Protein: CASSLTGGYSNQPQHF.

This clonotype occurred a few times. The CDR3 nucleotides are TGTGCCAGCAGTTTATCAGGGCACGCGGAGGGCTACACCTTC. Protein sequence: CASSLSGHAEGYTF. V usage is TRBV27 and J usage is TRBJ1-2, with D unresolved. V dropped 0 bases and J dropped 8 bases, with 13 bases sitting between them. This CDR3 is built from 14 residues. Germline V lookup: CDR1 MNHEY, CDR2 SMNVEV (reference sequence).